The source of this T cell receptor beta chain is a study of PD-1 blockade in mismatch repair-deficient tumors. This clone was detected only a few times. Every patient had mismatch repair deficiency by PCR or immunohistochemistry. TCR sequencing covered three patients who responded to pembrolizumab. This CDR3 is built from 12 residues. V gave up 3 bases and J gave up 5 bases, with 7 bases separating them. Germline V gene lookup returns CDR1 MGHDK and CDR2 SYGVNS. The assay was immunoSEQ multiplex PCR, and TCRdb's table has in-frame clones only and misses some. The data show some 84,000 clones, over 70% seen once.

Specimen: peripheral blood, collected 12 weeks after starting pembrolizumab. This chain uses TRBV25-1 with TRBJ1-1; D not resolved. The source is an adult with mismatch repair-deficient cancer. The CDR3 DNA reads TGTGCCAGCAGTGACGCCTGGACTGAAGCTTTCTTT. This translates into CASSDAWTEAFF.